Presented here are 20 T cell receptor beta chains from one specimen sequenced in a study of T cell repertoires in cytomegalovirus infection. The antigens of these receptors remain unknown. TCRdb reprocessed the reads with MiXCR, giving one entry per CDR3 protein. Among about 52,000 distinct CDR3 sequences, around 20% were seen once, and the ten largest hold 80%. Here the sequenced sample was CD8+ T cells from cultured PBMCs, taken from culture after CMV antigen stimulation. These receptors were taken from a human donor in good health (CMV status not recorded). Some clones in this sample may be carry-over from other donors' samples.

This chain links TRBV19 with TRBJ1-5; 7 nucleotides match TRBD1. J gave up 10 bases and V 3 bases, and 3 bases lay outside the gene matches. Per the germline V gene, CDR1 is LNHDA and CDR2 is SQIVND (reference sequence). CDR3 length: 12 residues. CDR3 sequence: CASSMQGGPQHF. Written as DNA, the CDR3 is TGTGCCAGTAGTATGCAGGGGGGTCCCCAGCATTTT. Complete variable domain (other parts from reference TRBV19 and TRBJ1-5): DGGITQSPKYLFRKEGQNVTLSCEQNLNHDAMYWYRQDPGQGLRLIYYSQIVNDFQKGDIAEGYSVSREKKESFPLTVTSAQKNPTAFYLCASSMQGGPQHFGDGTRLSIL.

The genes are TRBV7-2 and TRBJ2-1, with D possibly matching TRBD2 (7 bases). The CDR3 loop spans 18 amino acids. The germline V and J ends were trimmed by 5 bases and 1 base, with 21 bases remaining between them. From germline, CDR1 is SGHTA and CDR2 FQGNSA. The CDR3 coding sequence is TGTGCCAGCAGCCCCATGGGGGGGCAGTGGGCTTCCTACAATGAGCAGTTCTTC. Its translation: CASSPMGGQWASYNEQFF.

This clonotype was observed a few times. This rearrangement joins TRBV7-2 to TRBJ2-2; 11 bases are shared with TRBD2. Germline loops: CDR1 SGHTA, CDR2 FQGNSA. This CDR3 region has 17 residues. V shed 2 bases, J shed 1 base, and the junction held 3 bases outside the gene matches. The CDR3 sequence is CASSLLAGGRNTGELFF. CDR3 bases: TGTGCCAGCAGCTTACTAGCGGGGGGCCGGAACACCGGGGAGCTGTTTTTT. The full variable domain, its missing parts supplied by reference TRBV7-2 and TRBJ2-2, is GAGVSQSPSNKVTEKGKDVELRCDPISGHTALYWYRQSLGQGLEFLIYFQGNSAPDKSGLPSDRFSAERTGGSVSTLTIQRTQQEDSAVYLCASSLLAGGRNTGELFFGEGSRLTVL.

The chain couples TRBV16 to TRBJ2-1; 8 bases map to TRBD1. V was pared by 0 bases and J by 4 bases, with 5 bases of the junction left unmatched. The CDR3 spans 16 residues. The V gene's germline CDR1 is KGHSY and CDR2 FQNENV. The CDR3 nucleotides read TGTGCCAGCAGCCAATCGGTCAGGGGGCCGTACAATGAGCAGTTCTTC. This translates into CASSQSVRGPYNEQFF.

This clonotype was seen more than once but under ten times. This chain uses TRBV7-6 with TRBJ1-1, with D possibly TRBD1 on 6 matching bases. The V end lost 3 bases, the J end lost 3 bases, and 8 bases lay between the germline ends. The CDR3 is 13 amino acids. The germline CDR1 and CDR2 sequences are SGHVS and FNYEAQ. The CDR3 DNA is TGTGCCAGCAGCTTCGAGGGGGACACTGAAGCTTTCTTT. Encoded protein: CASSFEGDTEAFF.

There are a few counts of this clonotype. The chain employs TRBV6-5 and TRBJ1-1; a weak D match, TRBD1 (5 bases). Trimming stripped 2 bases from V and 5 bases from J, with 15 bases between. This CDR3 is 15 amino acids long. In germline, CDR1 is MNHEY, CDR2 SVGAGI. In DNA form, the CDR3 reads TGTGCCAGCAGTTACAAGGCACGGGGGGGTACTGAAGCTTTCTTT. This gives the protein CASSYKARGGTEAFF.

The chain is built from TRBV5-6 and TRBJ1-2, with D tentatively TRBD1 (5 bases). The CDR3 has 17 residues. Trimming stripped 0 bases from V and 4 bases from J, with 19 bases between. Germline-derived CDR1 and CDR2 are SGHDT and YYEEEE. The CDR3 loop reads CASSLAPGTYTSYGYTF. In nucleotides, the CDR3 is TGTGCCAGCAGCTTGGCCCCAGGGACGTATACATCCTATGGCTACACCTTC.

This clonotype was seen only a few times. The rearrangement uses TRBV7-9 and TRBJ2-3; TRBD2 agrees at 15 bases. CDR3 size: 17 residues. V was clipped by 5 bases and J by 2 bases; unmatched bases: 5. Germline loops: CDR1 SEHNR, CDR2 FQNEAQ (reference sequence). The CDR3 nucleotides are TGTGCCAGCAGCGGGACTAGCGGGGGGCAAATCACAGATACGCAGTATTTT. Protein sequence: CASSGTSGGQITDTQYF.

The rearrangement links TRBV7-9 to TRBJ1-1; TRBD1 matches at 7 bases. There are 14 residues in the CDR3. J lost 3 bases, V lost 4 bases, and 5 bases had no gene match. The germline CDR1 and CDR2 sequences are SEHNR and FQNEAQ (reference sequence). CDR3 in amino acids: CASSSDRDHTEAFF. The CDR3 DNA is TGTGCCAGCAGCTCAGACAGGGATCACACTGAAGCTTTCTTT.

V gene TRBV19 combines with J gene TRBJ1-5, with D perhaps TRBD1 (5 bases). CDR3 length: 16 amino acids. V was pared by 5 bases and J by 5 bases, with 19 bases between. In germline, CDR1 is LNHDA, CDR2 SQIVND (reference sequence). CDR3 protein: CASSGRRLGVDQPQHF. CDR3 bases: TGTGCCAGTAGTGGCAGGCGTTTAGGGGTCGATCAGCCCCAGCATTTT.

This clonotype was seen once. This rearrangement joins TRBV19 to TRBJ2-3; D is perhaps TRBD2 (6 bases). The CDR3 length is 16 residues. The germline V gene encodes CDR1 LNHDA and CDR2 SQIVND (reference sequence). Between the trimmed V and J ends, which lost 3 bases and 1 base, there was a span of 14 bases. CDR3 bases: TGTGCCAGTAGTATCGGCGGGGCTTTGGGCACAGATACGCAGTATTTT. Amino acid sequence: CASSIGGALGTDTQYF.

This clonotype was recorded a few times. This sequence joins TRBV19 and TRBJ1-1, with D possibly being TRBD1 (6 bases). V lost 10 bases to trimming and J lost 3 bases, with 24 bases between them. CDR3 length: 16 residues. Germline-derived CDR1 and CDR2 are LNHDA and SQIVND (reference sequence). The CDR3 here is CATSFGSRGAYTEAFF. The CDR3 coding sequence is TGTGCCACCTCATTTGGCTCACGGGGGGCCTACACTGAAGCTTTCTTT.

This clonotype was detected a few times. V gene TRBV7-9 combines with J gene TRBJ2-1, with 8 bases lining up with TRBD1. V was clipped by 5 bases and J by 2 bases; unmatched bases: 5. The CDR3 has 15 amino acids. Per germline, CDR1 SEHNR and CDR2 FQNEAQ (reference sequence). CDR3 sequence: CASSADRGAYNEQFF. The CDR3 DNA reads as TGTGCCAGCAGCGCTGACAGGGGCGCCTACAATGAGCAGTTCTTC.

A single count supports this clonotype. This sequence joins TRBV27 and TRBJ2-5, with TRBD1 identical over 7 bases. The germline CDR1 and CDR2 sequences are MNHEY and SMNVEV (reference sequence). With V trimmed by 6 bases and J by 3 bases, 10 bases remained unmatched. The CDR3 loop spans 15 amino acids. The CDR3 sequence is CASSQTGLREETQYF. The DNA for the CDR3 is TGTGCCAGCAGCCAGACAGGGCTAAGAGAAGAGACCCAGTACTTC.

The chain is built from TRBV7-8 and TRBJ2-7; 9 bases agree with TRBD2. The CDR3 extends over 16 amino acids. CDR1 and CDR2 from the germline V gene are SGHVS and FQNEAQ. With 4 bases clipped from V and 2 bases from J, the junction kept 9 bases outside the gene matches. CDR3 nucleotide sequence: TGTGCCAGCAGCTCGACCGGGACTAGCACACCCTACGAGCAGTACTTC. Translation gives CASSSTGTSTPYEQYF.

The chain is built from TRBV6-1 and TRBJ1-1, with TRBD1 identical over 7 bases. This CDR3 has 12 amino acids. Germline lookup yields CDR1 MNHNS and CDR2 SASEGT. V gave up 11 bases and J gave up 5 bases; unmatched junction bases: 8. Here the CDR3 DNA reads TGTGCCTCGGAAGAGGGGGCTACTGAAGCTTTCTTT. Its translation is CASEEGATEAFF.

CDR3 in DNA: TGTGCCAGTAGTACTAACAGGGGAGCTGGAAACACCATATATTTT. It is translated as CASSTNRGAGNTIYF. This chain links TRBV19 with TRBJ1-3; 7 bases fit TRBD1. This CDR3 region has 15 residues. Germline-derived CDR1 and CDR2 are LNHDA and SQIVND (reference sequence). Unmatched junction bases numbered 5, after V lost 4 bases and J lost 2 bases.

The chain couples TRBV7-9 to TRBJ2-7, with D uncertain. Germline V lookup: CDR1 SEHNR, CDR2 FQNEAQ (reference sequence). Trimming shortened V by 6 bases and J by 0 bases, and 12 bases separated the two germline ends. The CDR3 runs 14 residues. The CDR3 loop is CASRAPGFSYEQYF. The CDR3 DNA reads as TGTGCCAGCAGGGCCCCCGGGTTCTCCTACGAGCAGTACTTC.

This clonotype was counted between two and nine times. The chain recombines TRBV7-2 with TRBJ1-5; D might be TRBD1 (6 bases). CDR1 SGHTA and CDR2 FQGNSA come from the germline V gene. Trimming removed 4 bases from V and 7 bases from J, with 11 bases in between. The CDR3 is 13 amino acids. CDR3 DNA sequence: TGTGCCAGCAGCTATAGAAGGGGGCAGCCCCAGCATTTT. It codes for CASSYRRGQPQHF.

The rearrangement links TRBV18 to TRBJ2-7; TRBD1 matches at 7 bases. Trimming took 1 base from V and 3 from J; bases not matched to a gene: 9. This CDR3 is built from 16 residues. Per germline, CDR1 KGHSH and CDR2 LQKENI. CDR3 region: CASSPQGQDGNYEQYF. DNA for the CDR3: TGTGCCAGCTCACCACAAGGACAGGATGGTAACTACGAGCAGTACTTC.